A single sample is the source of the 3 T cell receptor beta chains below, sequenced in a study of blood T cells in healthy people across ages. Then a second PCR, running roughly 7 to 11 cycles, was carried out with a sample-barcoded 5' primer and a J-beta primer mix. TCRdb reanalysed the 5' RACE reads using MiXCR and keeps one entry per CDR3 protein. Of roughly 800,000 distinct CDR3 sequences listed, 20% to 25% were seen once; the top ten hold 9.4%. A further study also used this sample, focusing on T cells of mothers and their children.

Sequences were obtained from blood. Receptor source: a boy under 18 in good health.

This clonotype was picked up a small number of times. As the CDR3 is not closed by the conserved phenylalanine or tryptophan, this likely results from a read error. The V call is TRBV9, the J call TRBJ1-2; possibly TRBD1 for D (6 bases). CDR1 and CDR2 (germline): SGDLS, YYNGEE. V lost 3 bases and J lost 1, with 13 bases in between. This CDR3 comprises 15 residues. The chain's CDR3 is CASSGYRAVNYGYTL. The CDR3 region has the DNA TGTGCCAGCAGCGGGTACAGGGCCGTTAACTATGGCTACACCCTC.

This clonotype was seen a few times. This CDR3 reads CASRTGSGGFNEQFF. In DNA form, the CDR3 reads TGTGCCAGCAGGACCGGGTCAGGGGGCTTCAATGAGCAGTTCTTC. The V call is TRBV2, the J call TRBJ2-1; 8 nucleotides align to TRBD1. Germline CDR1 and CDR2: SNHLY and FYNNEI. J was trimmed by 6 bases and V by 6 bases; bases with no gene match: 10. CDR3 length equals 15 residues.

Details on this clonotype: The junction shows a germline mismatch at one end, possibly a read error. This sequence joins TRBV28 and TRBJ1-5, with D possibly being TRBD1 (6 bases). There are 17 residues in the CDR3. Germline CDR1 is MDHEN and CDR2 is SYDVKM. CDR3 DNA: TGTGCCAGCGGTTTACAGGGTAGAGAATTTAGCAATCAGCCCCAGCATTTT. Its protein product is CASGLQGREFSNQPQHF.